One and the same sample provided the 7 T cell receptor beta chains below, sequenced in a study of T-cell reconstitution after alpha-beta-depleted transplantation in children. Unique molecular identifiers tagged the TCRbeta library. Each CDR3 protein is one row after TCRdb ran MiXCR on the PCR reads. The sample holds around 380,000 distinct CDR3 sequences, 11% seen once. Sequencing was performed on PBMCs from the stem cell graft donor, taken from the stem cell graft. Receptors were obtained from a human donor who donated a stem cell graft to a child with acute myeloid leukemia.

This clonotype has at least ten counts. The rearrangement links TRBV6-5 to TRBJ2-2; 10 bases align to TRBD2. The V gene's germline CDR1 is MNHEY and CDR2 SVGAGI. V dropped 6 bases and J dropped 4; count of bases not matched to a gene: 8. This CDR3 spans 16 amino acids. CDR3 region: CASSYTSGVVTGELFF. CDR3 in DNA: TGTGCCAGCAGCTACACTAGCGGGGTTGTCACCGGGGAGCTGTTTTTT.

This clonotype appeared a few times. The chain links TRBV7-9 to TRBJ1-2; TRBD1 matches at 7 bases. V trimming: 8 bases; J trimming: 5 bases; junction bases outside the gene matches: 11. The CDR3 runs to 14 residues. CDR1 is SEHNR and CDR2 is FQNEAQ in the germline V gene (reference sequence). The CDR3 here is CASESRQGYYGYTF. CDR3 in DNA: TGTGCCAGCGAATCCCGACAGGGTTATTATGGCTACACCTTC.

This clonotype has more than one count but fewer than ten. The J gene is TRBJ2-2, the V gene TRBV19; D gene unclear. CDR3 length: 12 residues. V dropped 3 bases and J dropped 6 bases, with 5 bases sitting between them. From germline, CDR1 is LNHDA and CDR2 SQIVND (reference sequence). The CDR3: CASSILAGELFF. CDR3 sequence (DNA): TGTGCCAGTAGTATTTTAGCCGGGGAGCTGTTTTTT.

This clonotype was picked up a small number of times. This chain links TRBV7-9 with TRBJ1-1; 8 bases align to TRBD1. Germline V gives CDR1 SEHNR, CDR2 FQNEAQ (reference sequence). This CDR3 is built from 16 residues. V was clipped by 4 bases and J by 5 bases; unmatched bases: 12. The CDR3 nucleotides are TGTGCCAGCAGCTCCCTCCATAAGAACAGGGGGACTGAAGCTTTCTTT. Protein: CASSSLHKNRGTEAFF.

This clonotype was seen only a few times. The CDR3 protein is CASSSGQGRDEQFF. CDR3 DNA sequence: TGCGCCAGCAGCTCTGGACAGGGGAGGGATGAGCAGTTCTTC. The chain is built from TRBV5-1 and TRBJ2-1; the match to TRBD1 covers 9 bases. Germline lookup yields CDR1 SGHRS and CDR2 YFSETQ. The CDR3 has 14 amino acids. After removal of 3 bases from V and 8 bases from J, the junction contained 6 bases not matched to a gene. Supplemented by reference TRBV5-1 and TRBJ2-1, the full variable domain reads KAGVTQTPRYLIKTRGQQVTLSCSPISGHRSVSWYQQTPGQGLQFLFEYFSETQRNKGNFPGRFSGRQFSNSRSEMNVSTLELGDSALYLCASSSGQGRDEQFFGPGTRLTVL.

This rearrangement joins TRBV5-6 to TRBJ2-1, with unresolved D. Germline values: CDR1 SGHDT, CDR2 YYEEEE. The V end lost 5 bases, the J end lost 1 base, and 13 bases lay between the germline ends. This CDR3 has 15 amino acids. As DNA, the CDR3 is TGTGCCAGCAGTCCGATCGGCGTTTCCTACAATGAGCAGTTCTTC. The encoded protein is CASSPIGVSYNEQFF.

This clonotype was picked up many times. The J gene is TRBJ2-5, the V gene TRBV29-1; 7 bases agree with TRBD1. The germline gives CDR1 SQVTM, CDR2 ANQGSEA. The ends lost 3 bases at V and 4 bases at J; junction bases unmatched: 5. The CDR3 runs 13 residues. The CDR3 DNA follows: TGCAGCGTTGACATGACAGGGTCAGAGACCCAGTACTTC. Protein: CSVDMTGSETQYF.